The rows below give T cell receptor beta chains drawn from one sample of a study of Ad26.COV2.S vaccination and SARS-CoV-2 variants. Libraries were prepared by immunoSEQ multiplex PCR; TCRdb keeps only in-frame clonotypes and omits some of them. The data hold 300,000 to 500,000 clones, with approximately 90% observed a single time. The sequenced sample was peripheral blood, obtained in a trial of Ad26.COV2.S vaccine versus placebo. All receptors come from a person between 18 and 65 years old who received the Ad26.COV2.S COVID-19 vaccine or a placebo. Each CDR3 is given with its conserved first and last residue. Each record gives: clone size, D gene, J gene, V gene, CDR3 DNA, CDR3 protein. A D gene is named only where the DNA matches it firmly. Expanded clones are given a class, and other clones once, few, many or no size at all.

NA TRBD1 TRBJ1-2 TRBV13 TGTGCCAGCAGCACTCCCGGGACAGGGGCGGGCTATGGCTACACCTTC CASSTPGTGAGYGYTF
NA NA TRBJ1-4 TRBV5-1 TGCGCCAGCAGCTTGTCCGCAACTAATGAAAAACTGTTTTTT CASSLSATNEKLFF
NA TRBD2 TRBJ2-1 TRBV11-3 TGTGCCAGCAGCTTTAGCGGGGGAATATACAATGAGCAGTTCTTC CASSFSGGIYNEQFF
NA NA TRBJ1-5 TRBV19 TGTGCCAGTATCGTCAGAGACTATAGCAATCAGCCCCAGCATTTT CASIVRDYSNQPQHF
NA NA TRBJ2-7 TRBV5-5 TGTGCCAGCAGCTGGGGACTTACCTACCAAGACGAGCAGTACTTC CASSWGLTYQDEQYF
NA NA TRBJ1-2 TRBV25-1 TGTGCCAGCAGTGACAGCTACTATGGCTACACCTTC CASSDSYYGYTF
NA TRBD2 TRBJ2-5 TRBV7-2 TGTGCCAGCAGCTTACCGCTAGCGGGGGGGCTAAATAGAGAGACCCAGTACTTC CASSLPLAGGLNRETQYF
NA TRBD1 TRBJ1-2 TRBV6-5 TGTGCCAGCAGGTCCGACAGGGGGGGAGATGGCTACACCTTC CASRSDRGGDGYTF
NA TRBD1 TRBJ1-2 TRBV29-1 TGCAGCGTTGATTATCAGGGGGTAGGAGGCTACACCTTC CSVDYQGVGGYTF
NA NA TRBJ1-5 TRBV30 TGTGCCTGGGGTGGGGGTAACCAGCCCCAGCATTTT CAWGGGNQPQHF
NA NA TRBJ1-1 TRBV30 TGTGCCTGGGGTGTGGGGAGAGCTTTCTTT CAWGVGRAFF
NA NA TRBJ1-4 TRBV6-5 TGTGCCAGCAGATCAGGTCTGACTAATGAAAAACTGTTTTTT CASRSGLTNEKLFF
NA NA TRBJ2-5 TRBV6-2/TRBV6-3 TGTGCCAGCAGTTACGGGTTTGGGACCCAGTACTTC CASSYGFGTQYF
NA NA TRBJ1-4 TRBV27 TGTGCCAGCAGTTTATCGATCCAGGGAACAACTAATGAAAAACTGTTTTTT CASSLSIQGTTNEKLFF
NA TRBD1 TRBJ1-5 TRBV4-3 TGCGCCAGCAGCCAAGTTTGGGGACAGGGGGCAGCAAATCAGCCCCAGCATTTT CASSQVWGQGAANQPQHF
NA NA TRBJ2-7 TRBV6-5 TGTGCCAGCAGCCCCGAAGTGGGGGCGGGCTCCGAGCAGTACTTC CASSPEVGAGSEQYF
NA NA TRBJ2-1 TRBV11-2 TGTGCCAGCAGCTTAGATCTGAGGCCCCAGTTCTTC CASSLDLRPQFF
NA TRBD1 TRBJ2-1 TRBV6-9 TGTGCCAGCAGTTCATATTTCAAAGGGAAGGACAGGCGATCCTACAATGAGCAGTTCTTC CASSSYFKGKDRRSYNEQFF
NA TRBD1 TRBJ1-1 TRBV18 TGTGCCAGCTCACCCCAACAGGGGAGGAACACTGAAGCTTTCTTT CASSPQQGRNTEAFF
NA NA TRBJ1-1 TRBV25-1 TGTGCCAGCAGTGAATTCGGCGAGGAAGCTTTCTTT CASSEFGEEAFF
NA TRBD1 TRBJ2-3 TRBV29-1 TGCAGCGTTGAAAAGGGACAGAAGGGGAACACAGATACGCAGTATTTT CSVEKGQKGNTDTQYF
NA TRBD2 TRBJ2-7 TRBV4-1 TGCGCCAGCAGCCAAGGGTGGGAGGGTAGCTACGAGCAGTACTTC CASSQGWEGSYEQYF
once NA TRBJ1-2 TRBV5-1 TGCGCCAGCAGCTTGGAGGCGGGGGCCACTAACTATGGCTACACCTTC CASSLEAGATNYGYTF
once TRBD1 TRBJ1-1 TRBV19 TGTGCCAGTACCCCAGACGGGACAGGTAGCACTGAAGCTTTCTTT CASTPDGTGSTEAFF
NA NA TRBJ2-7 TRBV6-5 TGTGCCAGTTCACGGGACAACTCCTACGAGCAGTACTTC CASSRDNSYEQYF
NA NA TRBJ1-1 TRBV4-3 TGCGCCAGCAGCCCGTCGCGGAGGGACACTGAAGCTTTCTTT CASSPSRRDTEAFF
NA NA TRBJ1-2 TRBV4-1 TGCGCCAGCAGCCAAGAAGGCAGGCAGGCGGGCTATGGCTACACCTTC CASSQEGRQAGYGYTF
few NA TRBJ1-1 TRBV6-1 TGTGCCAGCAGTGAGACCTTAGGCACTGAAGCTTTCTTT CASSETLGTEAFF
NA TRBD2 TRBJ2-1 TRBV11-2 TGTGCCAGCAGCTCTCCGGAGGGACTAGCCTCCGATGAGCAGTTCTTC CASSSPEGLASDEQFF
NA NA TRBJ2-5 TRBV18 TGTGCCAGCTCACGACGACAGATTTACCAAGAGACCCAGTACTTC CASSRRQIYQETQYF
NA TRBD2 TRBJ2-3 TRBV4-1 TGCGCCAGCAGCGGACGGCCTAGCGGGGGCGGCACAGATACGCAGTATTTT CASSGRPSGGGTDTQYF
NA NA TRBJ2-7 TRBV7-9 TGTGCCAGCAGCTTTTTCGGCAGCTCCTACGAGCAGTACTTC CASSFFGSSYEQYF
NA NA TRBJ1-2 TRBV5-1 TGCGCCAGCAGCTCTTCGCCCTCTGGGTTGTATTATGGCTACACCTTC CASSSSPSGLYYGYTF
NA NA TRBJ1-1 TRBV6-5 TGTGCCAGCAGTTACTCGAGGAACACTGAAGCTTTCTTT CASSYSRNTEAFF
NA TRBD1 TRBJ1-1 TRBV7-2 TGTGCCAGCAGCTCATCCGGGACAGGCACTGAAGCTTTCTTT CASSSSGTGTEAFF
few TRBD1 TRBJ1-4 TRBV30 TGTGCCTGGAAAAGGACAGGGAGGACTGAAAAACTGTTTTTT CAWKRTGRTEKLFF
once NA TRBJ1-3 TRBV6-6 TGTGCCAGCAGTTACTCAGGCACCACCCCTGGAAACACCATATATTTT CASSYSGTTPGNTIYF
NA NA TRBJ2-3 TRBV9 TGTGCCAGCAGCGGACCTCAAGGGCGAACAGATACGCAGTATTTT CASSGPQGRTDTQYF